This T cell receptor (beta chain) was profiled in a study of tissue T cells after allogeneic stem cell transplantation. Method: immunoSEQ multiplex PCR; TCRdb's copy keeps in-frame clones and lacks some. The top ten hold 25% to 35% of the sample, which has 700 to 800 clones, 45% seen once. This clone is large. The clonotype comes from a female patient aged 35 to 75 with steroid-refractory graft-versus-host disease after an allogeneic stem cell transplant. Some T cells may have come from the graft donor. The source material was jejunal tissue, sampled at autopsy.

The CDR3 nucleotides read TGCGCCAGCAGCCATCGACTAGCTTCTTACGAGCAGTACTTC. This codes for CASSHRLASYEQYF. The chain links TRBV4-1 to TRBJ2-7; 7 positions match TRBD2. The V gene end was trimmed by 3 bases and the J gene end by 4 bases; junction bases not matched to a gene: 6. Germline V gives CDR1 MGHRA, CDR2 YSYEKL. The CDR3 consists of 14 residues.